Reported below is one TCR beta chain. The sample comes from a study of radiotherapy plus CTLA-4 blockade in lung cancer. Libraries were prepared by immunoSEQ multiplex PCR; TCRdb keeps only in-frame clonotypes and omits some of them. Among 85,000 to 90,000 clones listed, around 86% were seen once. CDR3 length: 14 residues. V shed 3 bases, J shed 6 bases, and the junction held 6 bases outside the gene matches. The V gene's germline CDR1 is SGDLS and CDR2 YYNGEE. The V and J genes are TRBV9 and TRBJ2-5, with 9 nucleotides matching TRBD1. The sequencing used peripheral blood, collected from a patient treated with radiotherapy plus ipilimumab. This sequence originates from a human donor with non-small cell lung cancer that progressed on radiotherapy plus ipilimumab. CDR3: CASSAGQGGKTQYF. The CDR3 region has the DNA TGTGCCAGCAGCGCGGGACAGGGTGGGAAGACCCAGTACTTC.